This T cell receptor (beta chain) appears in the sequencing data of a study of blood T cell repertoires in COVID-19. Across the whole study: Sites across the United States, Italy and Spain contributed samples from acute and convalescent COVID-19. Sources were T cells, B-cell-depleted T cells, or PBMCs; the material itself was cDNA or gDNA.

As processed by the authors: Researchers report that nucleated cell counts were estimated from reference gene primer amplification. Assay: immunoSEQ multiplex PCR; the TCRdb copy retains only in-frame clones and omits some. V and J calls and clone size are copied from that table; D and trimming were computed from the DNA. The sample consists of 150,000 to 200,000 clones, about 88% of them appearing once. Trimming left V 2 bases short and J 5 bases short, with 5 bases between. The CDR3 is made up of 12 amino acids. Germline V CDR1 and CDR2: SGDLS, YYNGEE. The sequence was obtained from an elderly woman in a cohort sampled during active or convalescent COVID-19. Sequencing used peripheral blood. V and J are TRBV9 and TRBJ2-1, with D unclear. This CDR3 reads CASSVAHNEQFF. CDR3 DNA: TGTGCCAGCAGCGTGGCCCACAATGAGCAGTTCTTC.